The text below deals with one T cell receptor (beta chain). The antigen remains unidentified. Each CDR3 protein gets one entry after TCRdb re-called the RT-PCR reads with MiXCR. Among more than 250,000 distinct CDR3 sequences listed, just over 20% were seen once. The sample is drawn from a study of response to subunit inactivated influenza vaccine. Germline CDR1 reads SQVTM; CDR2 reads ANQGSEA. J lost 4 bases, V lost 5 bases, and 1 base had no gene match. The CDR3 consists of 11 residues. Broader study findings: With each seasonal influenza vaccination, the authors suggested, few new T cells are recruited.

The TCR was taken from a man aged 45-69 years who received an inactivated influenza vaccine. The J gene is TRBJ1-2, the V gene TRBV29-1; 7 nucleotides agree with TRBD1. Source: PBMCs from blood, taken less than 22 months after vaccination. The CDR3 DNA reads as TGCAGCGTTCGACAGGGCTATGGCTACACCTTC. Its protein product is CSVRQGYGYTF.